These 12 T cell receptor beta chains came from one sample sequenced in a study of T cells after yellow fever vaccination. TCRdb fed the 5' RACE reads into MiXCR, producing one record per CDR3 protein. The top ten hold approximately 0.99% of the sample, which has about 230,000 distinct CDR3 sequences, 6% to 8% seen once. Sequences were derived from CD4+ T cells sorted from PBMCs, sampled on the day of the yellow fever booster vaccination. Source of these receptors: a man aged 25 to 40 who received the YFV17D yellow fever vaccine.

The V call is TRBV5-1, the J call TRBJ2-1, with D perhaps TRBD2 (7 bases). V lost 0 bases, J lost 4 bases, and 11 bases lay in between. Germline V gene data show CDR1 as SGHRS and CDR2 as YFSETQ. This CDR3 is built from 15 residues. CDR3 nucleotide sequence: TGCGCCAGCAGCTTGGAGGGGGGAGGGTACAATGAGCAGTTCTTC. Amino acids: CASSLEGGGYNEQFF.

This clonotype was recorded many times. The chain has TRBV7-9 and TRBJ1-1; D is uncertain. From germline, CDR1 is SEHNR and CDR2 FQNEAQ (reference sequence). V lost 3 bases and J lost 1, with 9 bases in between. The CDR3 covers 14 residues. As DNA, the CDR3 is TGTGCCAGCAGCTTGCGTGGGGAGAACACTGAAGCTTTCTTT. It codes for CASSLRGENTEAFF.

J is TRBJ2-1 and V is TRBV19, with no clear D. Germline assignment: CDR1 LNHDA and CDR2 SQIVND (reference sequence). V was cut by 7 bases and J by 4 bases, with 23 bases left in between. CDR3 size: 17 residues. The CDR3 here is CASIIAKTQRQYNEQFF. The CDR3 coding sequence is TGTGCCAGTATCATCGCCAAGACACAAAGGCAATACAATGAGCAGTTCTTC. Looking up the rest from reference TRBV19 and TRBJ2-1 gives the full variable domain: DGGITQSPKYLFRKEGQNVTLSCEQNLNHDAMYWYRQDPGQGLRLIYYSQIVNDFQKGDIAEGYSVSREKKESFPLTVTSAQKNPTAFYLCASIIAKTQRQYNEQFFGPGTRLTVL.

The table lists this clonotype with many counts. The chain employs TRBV28 and TRBJ2-7; 8 nucleotides agree with TRBD1. CDR3 length equals 15 residues. The V and J ends lost 4 bases and 2 bases, in that order; junction bases with no gene match: 7. Germline lookup yields CDR1 MDHEN and CDR2 SYDVKM. The CDR3 region is CASSSPGQEAYEQYF. DNA for the CDR3: TGTGCCAGCAGTTCGCCGGGACAGGAGGCCTACGAGCAGTACTTC. The complete variable domain, with remaining parts taken from reference TRBV28 and TRBJ2-7, reads DVKVTQSSRYLVKRTGEKVFLECVQDMDHENMFWYRQDPGLGLRLIYFSYDVKMKEKGDIPEGYSVSREKKERFSLILESASTNQTSMYLCASSSPGQEAYEQYFGPGTRLTVT.

In its sample, this clonotype was seen many times. The chain joins TRBV29-1 to TRBJ2-4; D gene ambiguous. The CDR3 is 11 residues long. With 1 base removed from V and 9 bases from J, the gap between germline ends came to 7 bases. The germline CDR1 and CDR2 sequences are SQVTM and ANQGSEA. In DNA, the CDR3 is TGCAGCGTTGAAGGCCCCGCCATTCAGTACTTC. This encodes CSVEGPAIQYF.

CDR3 protein: CSALRTGGGLTEAFF. The CDR3, as DNA: TGCAGTGCGTTGAGGACAGGGGGCGGATTAACTGAAGCTTTCTTT. J is TRBJ1-1 and V is TRBV20-1; 11 nucleotides align to TRBD1. Germline V lookup: CDR1 DFQATT, CDR2 SNEGSKA (reference sequence). The ends lost 6 bases at V and 5 bases at J; junction bases unmatched: 11. The CDR3 covers 15 residues.

V is TRBV28 and J is TRBJ2-7, with 7 bases aligning to TRBD2. Germline V lookup: CDR1 MDHEN, CDR2 SYDVKM. After removal of 6 bases from V and 0 bases from J, the junction contained 8 bases not matched to a gene. The CDR3 has 15 residues. The CDR3 bases are TGTGCCAGCAGGAGAGCGGGATCTAGCTCCTACGAGCAGTACTTC. It is translated as CASRRAGSSSYEQYF.

At least ten counts were recorded for this clonotype. The chain is built from TRBV9 and TRBJ2-3; D is ambiguous. Germline V gene sequence: CDR1 SGDLS, CDR2 YYNGEE. This CDR3 spans 12 amino acids. The ends were cut back, 3 bases at V and 6 bases at J, with 8 bases in the middle. The CDR3 DNA reads TGTGCCAGCAGCGGTACCATGGATACGCAGTATTTT. Its translation is CASSGTMDTQYF.

This clonotype was seen ten or more times. The genes are TRBV4-2 and TRBJ2-3; 7 bases are shared with TRBD1. The V gene's germline CDR1 is LGHNA and CDR2 YNFKEQ. This CDR3 contains 16 residues. V lost 4 bases to trimming and J lost 7 bases; unmatched junction nucleotides: 14. The CDR3 DNA follows: TGTGCCAGCAGCCGAGATCTTACCGGGACAGTATATACGCAGTATTTT. Protein sequence: CASSRDLTGTVYTQYF.

Worth noting for this clonotype: A much larger clone is a single base away; this may be a read error. The chain carries TRBV6-1 and TRBJ2-1; D may be TRBD1 (7 bases). This CDR3 has 16 residues. Germline V gene sequence: CDR1 MNHNS, CDR2 SASEGT. DNA for the CDR3: TGTGCCAGCAGTGATCCAGGGGGGAGCTCCTCCAATGAGCAGTTCTTC. This sequence encodes CASSDPGGSSSNEQFF.

The chain recombines TRBV24-1 with TRBJ2-5; a weak D match, TRBD2 (7 bases). CDR1 KGHDR and CDR2 SFDVKD come from the germline V gene. With 4 bases removed from V and 4 bases from J, the gap between germline ends came to 9 bases. This CDR3 is built from 13 residues. This CDR3 is CATSEGGRETQYF. As DNA, the CDR3 is TGTGCCACCAGTGAGGGGGGGCGAGAGACCCAGTACTTC.

This clonotype occurred many times. This chain uses TRBV9 with TRBJ2-1, with TRBD2 identical over 8 bases. V shed 0 bases, J shed 7 bases, and the junction held 12 bases outside the gene matches. This CDR3 comprises 17 residues. CDR1 and CDR2 from the germline V gene are SGDLS and YYNGEE. In DNA form, the CDR3 reads TGTGCCAGCAGCGTAGCCCCCAGCGGGAGAGGGGGAAATGAGCAGTTCTTC. It translates to CASSVAPSGRGGNEQFF. The full variable domain, rest sourced from reference TRBV9 and TRBJ2-1, is DSGVTQTPKHLITATGQRVTLRCSPRSGDLSVYWYQQSLDQGLQFLIQYYNGEERAKGNILERFSAQQFPDLHSELNLSSLELGDSALYFCASSVAPSGRGGNEQFFGPGTRLTVL.